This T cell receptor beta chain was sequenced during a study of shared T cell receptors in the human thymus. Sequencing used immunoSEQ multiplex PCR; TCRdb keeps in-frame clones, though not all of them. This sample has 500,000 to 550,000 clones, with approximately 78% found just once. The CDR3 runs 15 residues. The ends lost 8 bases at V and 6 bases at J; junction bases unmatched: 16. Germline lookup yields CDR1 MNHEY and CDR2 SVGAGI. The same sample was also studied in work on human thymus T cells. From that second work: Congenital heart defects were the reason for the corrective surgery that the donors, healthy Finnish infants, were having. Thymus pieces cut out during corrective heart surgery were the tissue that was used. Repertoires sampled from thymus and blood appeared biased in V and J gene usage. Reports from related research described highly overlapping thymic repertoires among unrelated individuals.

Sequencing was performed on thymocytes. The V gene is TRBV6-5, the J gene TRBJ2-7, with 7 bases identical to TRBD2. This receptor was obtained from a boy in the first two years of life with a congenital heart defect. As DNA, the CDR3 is TGTGCCAGCGCCACATGCGGGAGTAAACACTGCGAGCAGTACTTC. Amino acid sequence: CASATCGSKHCEQYF.